The 29 T cell receptor beta chains in this list originate from one sample, sequenced in a study of tumor-infiltrating lymphocytes in localized non-small cell lung cancer. TCRdb's table, derived via immunoSEQ multiplex PCR, lists solely in-frame clones and lacks some. The data contain fewer than 25,000 clones, 73% of them singletons. The specimen sequenced was lung tumor tissue. Source of these receptors: a human donor with non-small cell lung cancer.

The chain uses TRBV7-8 and TRBJ1-1; TRBD1 matches 7 bases. CDR1 is SGHVS, CDR2 FQNEAQ, per germline. J gave up 1 base and V 5 bases, and 16 bases lay outside the gene matches. CDR3 size: 18 residues. CDR3: CASSQPDRVTRRNTEAFF. In DNA form, the CDR3 reads TGTGCCAGCAGCCAACCCGACAGGGTTACTCGTAGGAACACTGAAGCTTTCTTT.

In its sample, this clone was seen a few times. The chain joins TRBV14 to TRBJ2-2, with D perhaps TRBD2 (6 bases). Germline V gene sequence: CDR1 SGHDN, CDR2 FVKESK. The length of the CDR3 is 15 residues. Trimming took off 0 bases at V and 2 bases at J, with 7 bases between the two ends. The CDR3 DNA reads TGTGCCAGCAGCCAAGAACTAGCCAACACCGGGGAGCTGTTTTTT. This encodes CASSQELANTGELFF.

A few counts support this clone. The chain employs TRBV4-1 and TRBJ2-2; D assignment may be TRBD1 or TRBD2 (6 bases each). Germline-derived CDR1 and CDR2 are MGHRA and YSYEKL. The CDR3 has 14 amino acids. The V and J ends lost 2 bases and 6 bases respectively, with 10 bases between them. The CDR3 nucleotides read TGCGCCAGCAGCCAACGGAGGGGGGCCGGGGAGCTGTTTTTT. Its protein is CASSQRRGAGELFF.

This clone is medium-sized within its sample. The chain recombines TRBV7-4 with TRBJ2-1; tentatively, D is TRBD1 or TRBD2 (5 bases each). Trimming removed 5 bases at V and 6 bases at J, with 20 bases between. CDR1 is SGHVT and CDR2 is SQSDAQ in the germline V gene. The CDR3 runs to 16 residues. The CDR3 is CASSDRRGLGPNEQFF. In DNA form, the CDR3 reads TGTGCCAGCAGCGACCGACGGGGCCTCGGCCCCAATGAGCAGTTCTTC.

J is TRBJ2-1 and V is TRBV7-2; possibly TRBD1 for D (5 bases). Per the germline V gene, CDR1 is SGHTA and CDR2 is FQGNSA. The V end lost 8 bases, the J end lost 8 bases, and 19 bases lay between the germline ends. The CDR3 loop spans 14 amino acids. CDR3 sequence (DNA): TGTGCCAGCGGATGGGGCCCCCCGGGTCATGAGCAGTTCTTC. Protein product: CASGWGPPGHEQFF. Full variable domain (rest looked up from reference TRBV7-2 and TRBJ2-1): GAGVSQSPSNKVTEKGKDVELRCDPISGHTALYWYRQSLGQGLEFLIYFQGNSAPDKSGLPSDRFSAERTGGSVSTLTIQRTQQEDSAVYLCASGWGPPGHEQFFGPGTRLTVL.

In this sample, this clone turned up a few times. The J gene is TRBJ1-4, the V gene TRBV2; D not resolved. Germline loops: CDR1 SNHLY, CDR2 FYNNEI. The CDR3 is 15 residues long. The V and J ends lost 6 bases and 6 bases respectively, with 17 bases between them. Here the CDR3 reads CASSASGISDEKLFF. CDR3 DNA: TGTGCCAGCAGCGCTAGTGGAATCTCGGATGAAAAACTGTTTTTT.

The rearrangement links TRBV9 to TRBJ2-7; unclear D gene. V dropped 2 bases and J dropped 3 bases, with 15 bases sitting between them. This CDR3 is built from 15 residues. CDR1 is SGDLS, CDR2 YYNGEE, per germline. The CDR3 protein is CASSVGLRPVYEQYF. In DNA, the CDR3 is TGTGCCAGCAGCGTCGGTTTGAGGCCAGTCTACGAGCAGTACTTC. Full variable domain (outside the CDR3, taken from reference TRBV9 and TRBJ2-7): DSGVTQTPKHLITATGQRVTLRCSPRSGDLSVYWYQQSLDQGLQFLIQYYNGEERAKGNILERFSAQQFPDLHSELNLSSLELGDSALYFCASSVGLRPVYEQYFGPGTRLTVT.

The chain has TRBV4-1 and TRBJ2-5; 9 bases match TRBD1. The CDR3 consists of 18 residues. Germline loops: CDR1 MGHRA, CDR2 YSYEKL. With 0 bases clipped from V and 0 bases from J, the junction kept 8 bases outside the gene matches. Here the CDR3 DNA reads TGCGCCAGCAGCCAAGAGGGACAGGGAGGGTTATACCAAGAGACCCAGTACTTC. It specifies CASSQEGQGGLYQETQYF.

The CDR3 reads CASSSPGQGANYGYTF. CDR3 bases: TGTGCCAGTAGTTCCCCCGGACAGGGGGCGAACTATGGCTACACCTTC. This chain connects TRBV19 to TRBJ1-2; 11 positions agree with TRBD1. This CDR3 region has 16 residues. The germline CDR1 and CDR2 sequences are LNHDA and SQIVND (reference sequence). V lost 5 bases, J lost 2 bases, and 7 bases stayed unmatched.

The chain is built from TRBV29-1 and TRBJ1-2; D gene uncertain. CDR3 length: 13 residues. Trimming cost V 4 bases and J 2 bases, with 11 bases left between them. Germline lookup yields CDR1 SQVTM and CDR2 ANQGSEA. The CDR3 coding sequence is TGCAGCGTTGGAGCTCGTGTGAACTATGGCTACACCTTC. It translates to CSVGARVNYGYTF.

This clone showed up just once. The chain employs TRBV25-1 and TRBJ1-1, with D possibly matching TRBD1 (5 bases). The CDR3 has 13 residues. The germline V gene encodes CDR1 MGHDK and CDR2 SYGVNS. The V gene lost 4 bases and the J gene lost 5 bases, with 11 bases spanning the gap. The CDR3 loop reads CASSVGDRTEAFF. The CDR3, as DNA: TGTGCCAGCAGTGTAGGGGATAGGACTGAAGCTTTCTTT. The full variable domain, completed using reference TRBV25-1 and TRBJ1-1, is EADIYQTPRYLVIGTGKKITLECSQTMGHDKMYWYQQDPGMELHLIHYSYGVNSTEKGDLSSESTVSRIRTEHFPLTLESARPSHTSQYLCASSVGDRTEAFFGQGTRLTVV.

The V call is TRBV18, the J call TRBJ2-1, with 9 bases aligning to TRBD2. The CDR3 extends over 16 amino acids. The junction had 12 bases not matched to a gene; V was cut back by 3 bases and J by 9 bases. The V gene's germline CDR1 is KGHSH and CDR2 LQKENI. CDR3 nucleotide sequence: TGTGCCAGCTCACCCGACTTTGGACTAGCGTTAGGTGAGCAGTTCTTC. Translation: CASSPDFGLALGEQFF.

This clone was detected only a few times. The chain carries TRBV19 and TRBJ1-4, with 7 bases identical to TRBD1. The CDR3 is 15 residues long. The V segment lost 5 bases and the J segment 5 bases; nucleotides outside the gene matches: 8. CDR1 is LNHDA and CDR2 is SQIVND in the germline V gene (reference sequence). The CDR3 protein is CASSFTGTVNEKLFF. The CDR3 DNA sequence: TGTGCCAGTAGTTTCACCGGGACAGTAAATGAAAAACTGTTTTTT. Using reference TRBV19 and TRBJ1-4 for the parts outside the CDR3, the full variable domain is DGGITQSPKYLFRKEGQNVTLSCEQNLNHDAMYWYRQDPGQGLRLIYYSQIVNDFQKGDIAEGYSVSREKKESFPLTVTSAQKNPTAFYLCASSFTGTVNEKLFFGSGTQLSVL.

The chain links TRBV9 to TRBJ2-6; TRBD2 matches at 11 bases. CDR1 SGDLS and CDR2 YYNGEE come from the germline V gene. V lost 3 bases and J lost 0; bases outside the gene matches: 8. This CDR3 is built from 19 residues. CDR3 region: CASSEGRLAGRSGANVLTF. CDR3 nucleotides: TGTGCCAGCAGCGAGGGAAGACTAGCGGGGCGCTCTGGGGCCAACGTCCTGACTTTC.

The chain has TRBV10-1 and TRBJ2-3, with a possible D match to TRBD1 (6 bases). V lost 0 bases and J lost 3, with 10 bases in between. CDR3 length: 15 residues. Germline values: CDR1 WNHNN, CDR2 SYGVQD (reference sequence). For the CDR3, the DNA is TGCGCCAGCAGTGAGTCAGGACAGTATACAGATACGCAGTATTTT. It yields the protein CASSESGQYTDTQYF.

V gene TRBV4-3 combines with J gene TRBJ2-7, with 10 bases that match TRBD1. The germline V gene has CDR1 LGHNA and CDR2 YSLEER. The J segment lost 4 bases and the V segment lost 3 bases, leaving 6 bases of the junction unmatched. The CDR3 totals 15 residues. The CDR3 protein is CASSHSGTGEYEQYF. The CDR3, as DNA: TGCGCCAGCAGCCACTCCGGGACAGGGGAATACGAGCAGTACTTC.

The V gene is TRBV18, the J gene TRBJ1-2, with 7 bases that match TRBD1. From germline, CDR1 is KGHSH and CDR2 LQKENI. Trimming removed 2 bases from V and 4 bases from J; junction bases left unmatched: 1. The length of the CDR3 is 13 residues. CDR3 DNA sequence: TGTGCCAGCTCACCAGACAGGGCCTATGGCTACACCTTC. Its translation is CASSPDRAYGYTF. The complete variable domain, with remaining parts taken from reference TRBV18 and TRBJ1-2, reads NAGVMQNPRHLVRRRGQEARLRCSPMKGHSHVYWYRQLPEEGLKFMVYLQKENIIDESGMPKERFSAEFPKEGPSILRIQQVVRGDSAAYFCASSPDRAYGYTFGSGTRLTVV.

The J gene is TRBJ2-2, the V gene TRBV7-2, with 7 bases matching TRBD1. The length of the CDR3 is 15 residues. CDR1 is SGHTA and CDR2 is FQGNSA in the germline V gene. Losses at the gene ends were 4 bases for V and 6 bases for J; bases not matched to a gene: 8. The CDR3 DNA follows: TGTGCCAGCAGCTGGCGGACAGGTGGAGCCGGGGAGCTGTTTTTT. Encoded protein: CASSWRTGGAGELFF.

The chain carries TRBV5-1 and TRBJ2-1; 8 nucleotides line up with TRBD1. This CDR3 spans 17 amino acids. The junction had 13 bases not matched to a gene; V was cut back by 4 bases and J by 4 bases. Germline lookup yields CDR1 SGHRS and CDR2 YFSETQ. The CDR3 bases are TGCGCCAGCAGCGCTTCGACCGGGACAGGCAATTACAATGAGCAGTTCTTC. This translates into CASSASTGTGNYNEQFF.

This clone was counted a single time. V and J are TRBV5-1 and TRBJ2-7, with a tentative D call TRBD2 (6 bases). V was clipped by 0 bases and J by 0 bases, with 10 bases between them. Germline CDR1 SGHRS, CDR2 YFSETQ. This CDR3 comprises 15 residues. The CDR3 coding sequence is TGCGCCAGCAGCTTGGAGGAGGGGAGCTCCTACGAGCAGTACTTC. Translating it yields CASSLEEGSSYEQYF.

The genes are TRBV15 and TRBJ1-1; no reliable D call. CDR3 size: 15 residues. The V end lost 0 bases, the J end lost 1 base, and 9 bases lay between the germline ends. Germline V gene lookup returns CDR1 LNHNV and CDR2 YYDKDF (reference sequence). CDR3 DNA: TGTGCCACCAGCAGAGATGGGAAGCAGAACACTGAAGCTTTCTTT. It is translated as CATSRDGKQNTEAFF.

The chain uses TRBV7-7 and TRBJ2-5, with unresolved D. CDR3 length: 11 amino acids. Germline assignment: CDR1 SSHAT and CDR2 FNYEAQ (reference sequence). Trimming left V 5 bases short and J 2 bases short, with 3 bases between. In nucleotides, the CDR3 is TGTGCCAGCAGCCAGCAAGAGACCCAGTACTTC. The encoded protein is CASSQQETQYF. The full variable domain, its missing parts supplied by reference TRBV7-7 and TRBJ2-5, is GAGVSQSPRYKVTKRGQDVTLRCDPISSHATLYWYQQALGQGPEFLTYFNYEAQPDKSGLPSDRFSAERPEGSISTLTIQRTEQRDSAMYRCASSQQETQYFGPGTRLLVL.

The V gene is TRBV10-3, the J gene TRBJ2-3, with D possibly matching TRBD1 (6 bases). Germline lookup yields CDR1 ENHRY and CDR2 SYGVKD. There are 14 residues in the CDR3. V gave up 6 bases and J gave up 7 bases, with 17 bases separating them. In DNA, the CDR3 is TGTGCCATCAGGACAGGCTCGTTTGAGAATACGCAGTATTTT. It is translated as CAIRTGSFENTQYF.

The chain recombines TRBV7-2 with TRBJ1-5; no clear D gene. CDR1 SGHTA and CDR2 FQGNSA come from the germline V gene. The CDR3 is 15 amino acids. V dropped 3 bases and J dropped 2 bases, with 11 bases sitting between them. CDR3 nucleotides: TGTGCCAGCAGCTTGCAGGCCAGTGGCAATCAGCCCCAGCATTTT. Translating it yields CASSLQASGNQPQHF. Full variable domain (missing parts from reference TRBV7-2 and TRBJ1-5): GAGVSQSPSNKVTEKGKDVELRCDPISGHTALYWYRQSLGQGLEFLIYFQGNSAPDKSGLPSDRFSAERTGGSVSTLTIQRTQQEDSAVYLCASSLQASGNQPQHFGDGTRLSIL.

In regard to this clone: At one end, the junction sequence differs from germline, possibly due to a read error. The genes are TRBV30 and TRBJ2-2, with D tentatively TRBD1 (5 bases). Per germline, CDR1 GTSNPN and CDR2 SVGIG (reference sequence). The CDR3 has 15 residues. CDR3 amino acids: CAWSVRRTPTRELFF. The CDR3 DNA reads as TGTGCCTGGAGTGTACGAAGGACACCCACCCGGGAGCTGTTTTTT.

The V call is TRBV10-3, the J call TRBJ1-1; no firm D call. Trimming took 2 bases from V and 6 from J, leaving 7 bases between them. This CDR3 has 12 residues. CDR1 is ENHRY, CDR2 SYGVKD, per germline. The CDR3: CAISEPQSEAFF. In DNA, the CDR3 is TGTGCCATCAGTGAGCCCCAGTCTGAAGCTTTCTTT.

This clone was detected only once. An end of the junction does not agree with germline; a read error may underlie this. The V gene is TRBV10-3, the J gene TRBJ2-3; TRBD2 aligns across 8 bases. The CDR3 sequence is 16 residues long. Germline assignment: CDR1 ENHRY and CDR2 SYGVKD. CDR3 sequence (DNA): TGTGCCAGCAGTCCCACTCGGGGGGGAGGGACAGATACGCAGTATTTT. This codes for CASSPTRGGGTDTQYF.

The CDR3 reads CASSQDDLGREGGELFF. The CDR3 DNA is TGCGCCAGCAGCCAAGACGACTTAGGCCGAGAGGGCGGGGAGCTGTTTTTT. This sequence joins TRBV4-3 and TRBJ2-2, with D possibly being TRBD2 (5 bases). Between the trimmed V and J ends, which lost 0 bases and 7 bases, there was a span of 18 bases. CDR3 length: 17 amino acids. Germline values: CDR1 LGHNA, CDR2 YSLEER.

Relative to its sample, this clone is medium-sized. This rearrangement joins TRBV5-4 to TRBJ1-1; TRBD1 matches 8 bases. V shed 4 bases and J 4 bases; nucleotides not matched to a gene: 12. The germline V gene has CDR1 SGHNT and CDR2 YYREEE (reference sequence). The CDR3 covers 16 residues. The CDR3 DNA sequence: TGTGCCAGCAGCCGGACCGGACAGGGATCGAGCACTGAAGCTTTCTTT. As protein: CASSRTGQGSSTEAFF.